The next 30 T cell receptor beta chains were all read from a single sample in a study of vaccination and CD4 T cells after COVID-19. TCRdb fed the PCR reads into MiXCR, producing one record per CDR3 protein. The sample contains about 20,000 distinct CDR3 sequences, roughly 64% of which appear only once. Specimen: CD4+ T cells from blood, collected before SARS-CoV-2 vaccination. The source is a human donor who had recovered from COVID-19.

The chain couples TRBV6-1 to TRBJ2-3, with D hard to call. Germline lookup yields CDR1 MNHNS and CDR2 SASEGT. The CDR3 loop spans 14 amino acids. V was pared by 6 bases and J by 1 base, with 11 bases between. The CDR3: CASRPSDRTDTQYF. CDR3 nucleotide sequence: TGTGCCAGCAGACCCTCCGACCGCACAGATACGCAGTATTTT.

This clonotype was seen a single time. This rearrangement joins TRBV12-3 or TRBV12-4 to TRBJ2-5; maybe TRBD2 (5 bases). CDR3 size: 15 residues. The V end was cut by 6 bases, the J end by 2 bases, with 16 bases between. In DNA form, the CDR3 reads TGTGCCAGCAGCCAAGGAGGACGCCCGCAAGAGACCCAGTACTTC. It yields the protein CASSQGGRPQETQYF.

This chain joins TRBV6-1 and TRBJ2-4, with TRBD2 matching over 13 bases. Germline V gene lookup returns CDR1 MNHNS and CDR2 SASEGT. The ends lost 6 bases at V and 9 bases at J; junction bases unmatched: 8. The length of the CDR3 is 15 residues. The CDR3: CASRLGLAGKGIQYF. The CDR3 DNA sequence: TGTGCCAGCAGATTGGGACTAGCGGGAAAGGGCATTCAGTACTTC.

CDR3 protein: CASSIWLVPVETQYF. In nucleotides, the CDR3 is TGTGCCAGTAGTATTTGGCTAGTTCCCGTGGAGACCCAGTACTTC. The chain joins TRBV19 to TRBJ2-5; no clear D gene. The CDR3 runs to 15 residues. From germline, CDR1 is LNHDA and CDR2 SQIVND (reference sequence). V gave up 3 bases and J gave up 5 bases, with 16 bases separating them. The full variable domain, its missing parts supplied by reference TRBV19 and TRBJ2-5, is DGGITQSPKYLFRKEGQNVTLSCEQNLNHDAMYWYRQDPGQGLRLIYYSQIVNDFQKGDIAEGYSVSREKKESFPLTVTSAQKNPTAFYLCASSIWLVPVETQYFGPGTRLLVL.

The sample holds a few counts of this clonotype. This chain's CDR3 is CASSVRVGYGYTF. The CDR3 DNA reads TGTGCCAGTAGTGTCAGGGTTGGCTATGGCTACACCTTC. This chain connects TRBV19 to TRBJ1-2; D perhaps matches TRBD1 (5 bases). CDR1 is LNHDA, CDR2 SQIVND, per germline (reference sequence). The CDR3 consists of 13 residues. The V end was cut by 5 bases, the J end by 4 bases, with 11 bases between.

This chain links TRBV20-1 with TRBJ2-7; perhaps TRBD1 as D (5 bases). The CDR3 totals 11 residues. V was cut by 3 bases and J by 3 bases, with 6 bases left in between. From germline, CDR1 is DFQATT and CDR2 SNEGSKA (reference sequence). The DNA of the CDR3 is TGCAGTGCTAGGCAGGGCTACGAGCAGTACTTC. Its protein product is CSARQGYEQYF.

V usage is TRBV28 and J usage is TRBJ2-2; 9 bases map to TRBD2. V was pared by 2 bases and J by 5 bases, with 0 bases of the junction left unmatched. Germline CDR1 MDHEN, CDR2 SYDVKM. The CDR3 length is 14 residues. CDR3 residues: CASSLLAGTGELFF. In DNA, the CDR3 is TGTGCCAGCAGTTTACTAGCGGGGACCGGGGAGCTGTTTTTT.

J is TRBJ2-1 and V is TRBV6-1; D may correspond to TRBD1 or TRBD2 (6 bases each). The CDR3 length is 17 residues. Germline lookup yields CDR1 MNHNS and CDR2 SASEGT. V was trimmed by 6 bases and J by 0 bases, leaving 18 bases between them. CDR3 loop: CASRGGSGSSSYNEQFF. In nucleotides, the CDR3 is TGTGCCAGCAGGGGGGGCAGCGGGTCCAGCTCCTACAATGAGCAGTTCTTC.

This clonotype has just one count. The rearrangement links TRBV6-1 to TRBJ1-2; D gene ambiguous. The CDR3 has 15 amino acids. Germline assignment: CDR1 MNHNS and CDR2 SASEGT. V lost 0 bases, J lost 7 bases, and 15 bases lay in between. The CDR3 DNA reads as TGTGCCAGCAGTGAAGCGATGGAGGGCTGGACTGGCTACACCTTC. Amino acids: CASSEAMEGWTGYTF.

The chain is built from TRBV28 and TRBJ2-7; 10 nucleotides match TRBD2. V dropped 6 bases and J dropped 3; count of bases not matched to a gene: 14. The length of the CDR3 is 17 residues. CDR1 and CDR2 (germline): MDHEN, SYDVKM. CDR3 residues: CASSIMIAGGPIYEQYF. In nucleotides, the CDR3 is TGTGCCAGCAGCATTATGATAGCGGGAGGCCCTATCTACGAGCAGTACTTC. Full variable domain (rest looked up from reference TRBV28 and TRBJ2-7): DVKVTQSSRYLVKRTGEKVFLECVQDMDHENMFWYRQDPGLGLRLIYFSYDVKMKEKGDIPEGYSVSREKKERFSLILESASTNQTSMYLCASSIMIAGGPIYEQYFGPGTRLTVT.

J is TRBJ2-1 and V is TRBV5-1; D gene uncertain. With 6 bases removed from V and 2 bases from J, the gap between germline ends came to 9 bases. CDR3 length: 13 residues. Germline CDR1 and CDR2: SGHRS and YFSETQ. The CDR3 DNA reads TGCGCCAGCAACCTAGGTACCTACAATGAGCAGTTCTTC. This sequence encodes CASNLGTYNEQFF.

The chain couples TRBV20-1 to TRBJ2-5; possible D gene TRBD2, 6 bases. This CDR3 has 13 residues. V lost 2 bases to trimming and J lost 5 bases, with 12 bases between them. CDR1 is DFQATT, CDR2 SNEGSKA, per germline (reference sequence). CDR3 sequence reads: CSARSRGLETQYF. The CDR3 DNA sequence: TGCAGTGCTAGATCACGGGGGTTGGAGACCCAGTACTTC.

The rearrangement links TRBV6-2 or TRBV6-3 to TRBJ2-5, with 8 positions matching TRBD1. CDR3 size: 16 residues. Germline V gene sequence: CDR1 MNHEY, CDR2 SVGEGT. The ends lost 6 bases at V and 4 bases at J; junction bases unmatched: 13. CDR3 residues: CASSRDPGQGVETQYF. CDR3 DNA: TGTGCCAGCAGCCGCGACCCAGGACAGGGTGTAGAGACCCAGTACTTC.

The chain is built from TRBV10-3 and TRBJ2-3, with TRBD1 identical over 7 bases. The length of the CDR3 is 15 residues. Trimming at V came to 6 bases and at J to 4 bases, leaving 10 bases not matched to a gene. From germline, CDR1 is ENHRY and CDR2 SYGVKD. The CDR3, as DNA: TGTGCCATCAGCGATAACAGGGGCGGATCAGATACGCAGTATTTT. Translating it yields CAISDNRGGSDTQYF.

The V gene is TRBV19, the J gene TRBJ2-2, with TRBD2 matching 9 bases. Trimming removed 11 bases from V and 6 bases from J; junction bases left unmatched: 1. Germline assignment: CDR1 LNHDA and CDR2 SQIVND (reference sequence). This CDR3 has 11 amino acids. The CDR3 region has the DNA TGTGCCGGCGGGAGGGCCGGGGAGCTGTTTTTT. Its translation: CAGGRAGELFF.

This chain links TRBV5-1 with TRBJ2-3; possibly TRBD1 for D (6 bases). Trimming shortened V by 3 bases and J by 0 bases, and 20 bases separated the two germline ends. The CDR3 sequence is 18 residues long. Looked up from germline, CDR1 is SGHRS and CDR2 is YFSETQ. CDR3 DNA sequence: TGCGCCAGCAGCTACAGGACAGTTACCCCGACTAGCACAGATACGCAGTATTTT. This translates into CASSYRTVTPTSTDTQYF.

The chain has TRBV7-6 and TRBJ2-7; TRBD2 aligns across 10 bases. CDR1 is SGHVS, CDR2 FNYEAQ, per germline. The CDR3 totals 14 residues. Trimming at V came to 5 bases and at J to 4 bases, leaving 5 bases not matched to a gene. CDR3 sequence reads: CASSMSGRGYEQYF. The CDR3 DNA sequence: TGTGCCAGCAGCATGAGCGGGAGGGGTTACGAGCAGTACTTC.

This clonotype has more than one count but fewer than ten. The chain recombines TRBV20-1 with TRBJ1-2; D perhaps matches TRBD1 (5 bases). Germline loops: CDR1 DFQATT, CDR2 SNEGSKA (reference sequence). Trimming removed 5 bases at V and 4 bases at J, with 11 bases between. This CDR3 is built from 12 residues. CDR3 loop: CSAGTSSYGYTF. CDR3 coding DNA: TGCAGTGCTGGGACTTCTAGCTATGGCTACACCTTC.

This chain links TRBV7-3 with TRBJ2-1, with 11 bases fitting TRBD1. After removal of 7 bases from V and 6 bases from J, the junction contained 8 bases not matched to a gene. The CDR3 loop spans 15 amino acids. Germline assignment: CDR1 SGHTA and CDR2 FQGTGA. The CDR3 sequence is CASTQGQGDRNEQFF. CDR3 coding DNA: TGTGCCAGCACTCAGGGACAGGGGGACCGCAATGAGCAGTTCTTC.

The chain joins TRBV28 to TRBJ2-7; weak D call: TRBD2 (5 bases). The CDR3 has 15 amino acids. Trimming left V 3 bases short and J 3 bases short, with 15 bases between. Germline loops: CDR1 MDHEN, CDR2 SYDVKM. The DNA of the CDR3 is TGTGCCAGCAGTTTTTGGAGTAGCGTTGTCTACGAGCAGTACTTC. Amino acids: CASSFWSSVVYEQYF.

The sample holds a few counts of this clonotype. The rearrangement uses TRBV20-1 and TRBJ2-5; D remains unclear. Germline V gene lookup returns CDR1 DFQATT and CDR2 SNEGSKA (reference sequence). The CDR3 loop spans 14 amino acids. Trimming removed 0 bases at V and 3 bases at J, with 11 bases between. The CDR3 DNA follows: TGCAGTGCTAGAGATCTCCGCGTGGAAGAGACCCAGTACTTC. This sequence encodes CSARDLRVEETQYF.

The table lists this clonotype with a count of one. The chain joins TRBV6-1 to TRBJ2-2; the D is unclear. The V gene lost 6 bases and the J gene lost 4 bases, with 15 bases spanning the gap. Germline V gene data show CDR1 as MNHNS and CDR2 as SASEGT. The CDR3 runs 15 residues. CDR3 loop: CASRLSLLGTGELFF. In DNA form, the CDR3 reads TGTGCCAGCAGACTTAGCCTTTTGGGCACCGGGGAGCTGTTTTTT.

This clonotype appeared a single time. The rearrangement uses TRBV2 and TRBJ2-7; 7 nucleotides agree with TRBD2. This CDR3 is 12 amino acids long. The junction had 1 base not matched to a gene; V was cut back by 8 bases and J by 0 bases. Germline V gene sequence: CDR1 SNHLY, CDR2 FYNNEI. Here the CDR3 DNA reads TGTGCCAGCCGGGACTACTCCTACGAGCAGTACTTC. Its protein product is CASRDYSYEQYF. Supplemented by reference TRBV2 and TRBJ2-7, the full variable domain reads EPEVTQTPSHQVTQMGQEVILRCVPISNHLYFYWYRQILGQKVEFLVSFYNNEISEKSEIFDDQFSVERPDGSNFTLKIRSTKLEDSAMYFCASRDYSYEQYFGPGTRLTVT.

The chain employs TRBV7-9 and TRBJ2-2, with D unclear. Trimming pared 4 bases from V and 4 bases from J, leaving 10 bases between. Germline V lookup: CDR1 SEHNR, CDR2 FQNEAQ (reference sequence). This CDR3 is 14 amino acids long. The CDR3 region has the DNA TGTGCCAGCAGCTATGTCCCGGGCACCGGGGAGCTGTTTTTT. It specifies CASSYVPGTGELFF.

The rearrangement links TRBV20-1 to TRBJ1-5; 7 positions match TRBD1. CDR3 length equals 15 residues. The trim removed 1 base at V and 0 bases at J, leaving 3 bases unmatched. From germline, CDR1 is DFQATT and CDR2 SNEGSKA (reference sequence). CDR3 bases: TGCAGTGCTAGAGCAGGGGGGGATAGCAATCAGCCCCAGCATTTT. Translated: CSARAGGDSNQPQHF.

This clonotype was detected only a few times. This chain joins TRBV19 and TRBJ2-5; 7 bases agree with TRBD1. CDR1 and CDR2 (germline): LNHDA, SQIVND (reference sequence). Trimming removed 5 bases from V and 5 bases from J; junction bases left unmatched: 14. There are 16 residues in the CDR3. The CDR3 coding sequence is TGTGCCAGTAGTGAAGAACGGACAGGTCGATCGGAGACCCAGTACTTC. Translating it yields CASSEERTGRSETQYF.

CDR3 in DNA: TGTGCCAGCAGCCGGGGGGGGGCCACTGAAGCTTTCTTT. It translates to CASSRGGATEAFF. V is TRBV7-9 and J is TRBJ1-1, with TRBD1 as a possible D gene (6 bases). The CDR3 consists of 13 residues. Germline CDR1 reads SEHNR; CDR2 reads FQNEAQ (reference sequence). V dropped 5 bases and J dropped 4 bases, with 11 bases sitting between them.

V and J are TRBV7-2 and TRBJ1-5, with a weak D call TRBD1 (5 bases). The CDR3 contains 13 residues. The germline CDR1 and CDR2 sequences are SGHTA and FQGNSA. Trimming removed 6 bases at V and 7 bases at J, with 13 bases between. The CDR3 nucleotides read TGTGCCAGCAGAAGGACCGGGACCCAGCCCCAGCATTTT. Translation gives CASRRTGTQPQHF.

The chain is built from TRBV25-1 and TRBJ2-5; 9 bases match TRBD1. The ends lost 4 bases at V and 5 bases at J; junction bases unmatched: 5. Germline V gives CDR1 MGHDK, CDR2 SYGVNS. CDR3 length: 14 amino acids. The chain's CDR3 is CASSALDRGETQYF. Here the CDR3 DNA reads TGTGCCAGCAGTGCACTGGACAGGGGTGAGACCCAGTACTTC.

This clonotype appeared a few times. The J gene is TRBJ2-2, the V gene TRBV20-1, with D unclear. This CDR3 region has 14 residues. V was cut by 1 base and J by 6 bases, with 12 bases left in between. The germline gives CDR1 DFQATT, CDR2 SNEGSKA (reference sequence). DNA for the CDR3: TGCAGTGCTAGAGTGGCCCCGCGCCCCGGGGAGCTGTTTTTT. It translates to CSARVAPRPGELFF.